The rows below give T cell receptor beta chains drawn from one sample of a study of blood T cell repertoires in COVID-19. Some clones are missing from TCRdb's copy, which holds only in-frame ones; the method was immunoSEQ multiplex PCR. The sample consists of around 260,000 clones, over 80% of them appearing once. The sample taken for sequencing was peripheral blood. Receptors originate from a woman aged 40 to 50 who had recovered from COVID-19. Each CDR3 is given with its conserved first and last residue. The D gene is left open where the match is weak. Some rows have no size entry. The others give once, few or many, or a class for an expanded clone.

abundance	v_gene	j_gene	d_gene	CDR3aa	CDR3nt
NA	TRBV2	TRBJ2-1	NA	CASSGQDASEQFF	TGTGCCAGCAGTGGACAGGACGCTAGTGAGCAGTTCTTC
NA	TRBV6-6	TRBJ1-1	NA	CASSYSVGRYFEAFF	TGTGCCAGCAGTTACTCGGTTGGGCGCTATTTTGAAGCTTTCTTT
NA	TRBV19	TRBJ1-5	TRBD1	CAISRDRADQPQHF	TGTGCCATCAGTCGGGACAGGGCAGATCAGCCCCAGCATTTT
NA	TRBV12-5	TRBJ2-3	NA	CASGLGRLADTQYF	TGTGCTAGTGGTTTGGGCCGGTTGGCAGATACGCAGTATTTT
NA	TRBV9	TRBJ2-1	TRBD1	CASSSGQGLRNEQFF	TGTGCCAGCAGCTCGGGACAGGGTCTTCGCAATGAGCAGTTCTTC
NA	TRBV11-2	TRBJ2-1	TRBD1	CASSFRTGGRSSYNEQFF	TGTGCCAGCAGCTTCCGGACAGGGGGTCGGAGCTCCTACAATGAGCAGTTCTTC
NA	TRBV7-2	TRBJ1-4	TRBD1	CASSPRTGGREKLFF	TGTGCCAGCAGCCCCCGGACAGGAGGTCGTGAAAAACTGTTTTTT
NA	TRBV3-1/TRBV3-2	TRBJ1-1	TRBD1	CASSQMGQKNTEAFF	TGTGCCAGCAGCCAAATGGGACAGAAGAACACTGAAGCTTTCTTT
NA	TRBV5-4	TRBJ2-4	NA	CASSFPGEDIQYF	TGTGCCAGCAGCTTTCCGGGTGAGGACATTCAGTACTTC
NA	TRBV20-1	TRBJ2-2	TRBD2	CSASAGGAGELFF	TGCAGTGCTAGTGCCGGGGGGGCCGGGGAGCTGTTTTTT
many	TRBV30	TRBJ1-1	NA	CAWSVRGDTEAFF	TGTGCCTGGAGTGTACGGGGGGACACTGAAGCTTTCTTT
NA	TRBV5-1	TRBJ1-2	TRBD1	CASSLAGRGKDGYTF	TGCGCCAGCAGCTTGGCTGGCAGGGGGAAGGATGGCTACACCTTC
NA	TRBV7-3	TRBJ2-7	NA	CASSLRQGGYEQYF	TGTGCCAGCAGCTTAAGGCAGGGGGGCTACGAGCAGTACTTC
NA	TRBV7-7	TRBJ2-1	TRBD1	CASSRRQGDWNEQFF	TGTGCTAGCAGCCGTCGACAGGGAGATTGGAATGAGCAGTTCTTC
once	TRBV30	TRBJ1-6	NA	CASNPYRQPSGPPLHF	TGTGCCAGCAACCCCTACCGACAGCCCTCGGGTCCACCCCTCCACTTT
NA	TRBV9	TRBJ2-3	NA	CASSLPGADTQYF	TGTGCCAGCAGCCTGCCAGGTGCAGATACGCAGTATTTT
NA	TRBV10-3	TRBJ1-2	TRBD1	CAISEFVGGGGYTF	TGTGCCATCAGTGAGTTCGTAGGGGGCGGCGGCTACACCTTC
NA	TRBV3-1/TRBV3-2	TRBJ2-1	TRBD2	CASSQGRGGTYNEQFF	TGTGCCAGCAGCCAAGGGCGCGGGGGAACCTACAATGAGCAGTTCTTC
NA	TRBV27	TRBJ2-1	TRBD2	CASSLHGLAGGQFF	TGTGCCAGCAGCTTACACGGACTAGCGGGGGGGCAGTTCTTC
NA	TRBV2	TRBJ2-7	NA	CASGLGGPEQYF	TGTGCCAGCGGGCTGGGGGGGCCCGAGCAGTACTTC
many	TRBV7-6	TRBJ2-2	NA	CASSRELGGNTGELFF	TGTGCCAGCAGCCGTGAGCTAGGGGGTAACACCGGGGAGCTGTTTTTT
NA	TRBV7-2	TRBJ2-2	NA	CASGYRGATGELFF	TGTGCCAGCGGGTACCGGGGTGCGACCGGGGAGCTGTTTTTT
NA	TRBV3-1/TRBV3-2	TRBJ2-7	NA	CASSHIGVSYEQYF	TGTGCCAGCAGCCATATAGGGGTGTCCTACGAGCAGTACTTC
NA	TRBV27	TRBJ1-2	NA	CASSSRGFGYTF	TGTGCCAGCAGTTCACGAGGTTTCGGCTACACCTTC
NA	TRBV15	TRBJ1-2	TRBD1	CATSRDRGQWNGYTF	TGTGCCACCAGCAGGGACAGGGGCCAGTGGAATGGCTACACCTTC
NA	TRBV27	TRBJ2-7	TRBD1	CASSWTGGPYEQYF	TGTGCCAGCAGTTGGACAGGGGGGCCCTACGAGCAGTACTTC
NA	TRBV5-1	TRBJ2-1	NA	CASSSQGAPSSYNEQFF	TGCGCCAGCAGCTCACAGGGTGCACCGAGCTCCTACAATGAGCAGTTCTTC
NA	TRBV7-2	TRBJ2-1	TRBD2	CASSFPGLASHNEQFF	TGTGCCAGCAGCTTTCCAGGACTAGCCTCCCACAATGAGCAGTTCTTC
NA	TRBV5-6	TRBJ1-1	NA	CASSLTSGEGMNTEAFF	TGTGCCAGCAGCTTGACGTCGGGGGAAGGAATGAACACTGAAGCTTTCTTT
NA	TRBV6-6	TRBJ2-7	TRBD1	CASSYPGQGSYEQYF	TGTGCCAGCAGTTACCCGGGACAGGGGTCCTACGAGCAGTACTTC
NA	TRBV10-3	TRBJ2-7	NA	CAIGGGRGYEQYF	TGTGCCATCGGGGGGGGCAGGGGATACGAGCAGTACTTC
NA	TRBV18	TRBJ2-7	TRBD1	CASSPGQVSYEQYF	TGTGCCAGCTCACCCGGACAGGTATCCTACGAGCAGTACTTC
NA	TRBV21-1	TRBJ1-4	NA	CASGGQGISNEKLFF	TGTGCCAGCGGGGGACAGGGAATAAGTAATGAAAAACTGTTTTTT
NA	TRBV10-1	TRBJ2-7	NA	CASSGQGGSYEQYF	TGCGCCAGCAGCGGACAGGGAGGGTCCTACGAGCAGTACTTC
NA	TRBV9	TRBJ2-1	TRBD2	CASSTSPASGSSNEQFF	TGTGCCAGCAGCACCTCCCCGGCTAGCGGGTCGTCCAATGAGCAGTTCTTC
NA	TRBV19	TRBJ2-7	TRBD1	CASSIRGRTYEQYF	TGTGCCAGTAGTATCAGGGGGCGGACATACGAGCAGTACTTC
few	TRBV7-2	TRBJ1-2	NA	CASSPRASGNYGYTF	TGTGCCAGCAGCCCCCGAGCGAGTGGTAACTATGGCTACACCTTC
NA	TRBV19	TRBJ1-4	TRBD1	CASSPEPGTVEKLFF	TGTGCCAGTAGTCCAGAGCCCGGGACAGTCGAAAAACTGTTTTTT
NA	TRBV13	TRBJ1-1	NA	CASSPKGVEAFF	TGTGCCAGCAGCCCAAAAGGGGTCGAAGCTTTCTTT
once	TRBV19	TRBJ2-2	TRBD1	CASSRQGAGELFF	TGTGCCAGTAGTAGACAGGGAGCCGGGGAGCTGTTTTTT
NA	TRBV3-1/TRBV3-2	TRBJ1-2	NA	CASSRGGGDYGYTF	TGTGCCAGCAGCCGTGGTGGGGGGGACTATGGCTACACCTTC
once	TRBV19	TRBJ2-1	TRBD1	CASLDEGDRGLNEQFF	TGTGCCAGCTTAGACGAGGGAGACAGGGGGCTAAATGAGCAGTTCTTC
NA	TRBV7-2	TRBJ2-1	NA	CASTLTSGFYNEQFF	TGTGCCAGCACCCTAACCTCCGGGTTCTACAATGAGCAGTTCTTC
NA	TRBV7-7	TRBJ1-2	NA	CASSLEVAGALLFYGYTF	TGTGCCAGCAGCTTAGAAGTGGCAGGGGCCCTTTTATTCTATGGCTACACCTTC
NA	TRBV9	TRBJ2-3	TRBD2	CASSVLRGKDTQYF	TGTGCCAGCAGCGTACTGCGGGGGAAAGATACGCAGTATTTT
NA	TRBV19	TRBJ1-2	NA	CASRNVPSWARVYGYTF	TGTGCCAGTAGGAACGTGCCATCCTGGGCCAGGGTTTATGGCTACACCTTC
NA	TRBV30	TRBJ1-6	TRBD1	CAWSTPGQGRGSPLHF	TGTGCCTGGAGCACACCCGGACAGGGTAGGGGCTCACCCCTCCACTTT
NA	TRBV5-1	TRBJ2-7	NA	CASSLAGSSYEQYF	TGCGCCAGCAGCTTGGCTGGCAGCTCCTACGAGCAGTACTTC
NA	TRBV3-1/TRBV3-2	TRBJ1-2	NA	CASSLLSSPSKGYTF	TGTGCCAGCAGCCTCTTATCTTCGCCTTCTAAAGGCTACACCTTC
NA	TRBV4-3	TRBJ1-2	NA	CASSQEIDVYGYTF	TGCGCCAGCAGCCAAGAAATAGATGTCTATGGCTACACCTTC
NA	TRBV4-2	TRBJ2-7	TRBD2	CASSRQTSGGSYEQYF	TGTGCCAGCAGCCGGCAGACTAGCGGGGGATCCTACGAGCAGTACTTC
NA	TRBV5-4	TRBJ1-1	NA	CASSLGALVGDTEAFF	TGTGCCAGCAGCTTGGGTGCCCTAGTCGGGGACACTGAAGCTTTCTTT
NA	TRBV5-1	TRBJ2-3	TRBD2	CASSYPSGGGADTQYF	TGCGCCAGCAGCTATCCTAGCGGGGGCGGCGCAGATACGCAGTATTTT
NA	TRBV27	TRBJ1-1	NA	CASSPRTGEAFF	TGTGCCAGCAGTCCGAGGACCGGGGAGGCTTTCTTT
NA	TRBV18	TRBJ1-6	TRBD1	CASSLGQGSNSPLHF	TGTGCCAGCTCACTGGGACAGGGGAGTAATTCACCCCTCCACTTT
NA	TRBV6-6	TRBJ1-6	NA	CASSYSGGYNSPLHF	TGTGCCAGCAGTTACTCCGGCGGCTATAATTCACCCCTCCACTTT
few	TRBV5-4	TRBJ1-1	TRBD1	CASSRGQSTEAFF	TGTGCCAGCAGCCGGGGACAGTCCACTGAAGCTTTCTTT
NA	TRBV27	TRBJ1-1	TRBD1	CASKVGTGGGTEAFF	TGTGCCAGCAAAGTGGGGACAGGGGGCGGTACTGAAGCTTTCTTT
once	TRBV3-1/TRBV3-2	TRBJ1-4	NA	CASSQDAGEFEKLFF	TGTGCCAGCAGCCAAGATGCGGGGGAGTTTGAAAAACTGTTTTTT